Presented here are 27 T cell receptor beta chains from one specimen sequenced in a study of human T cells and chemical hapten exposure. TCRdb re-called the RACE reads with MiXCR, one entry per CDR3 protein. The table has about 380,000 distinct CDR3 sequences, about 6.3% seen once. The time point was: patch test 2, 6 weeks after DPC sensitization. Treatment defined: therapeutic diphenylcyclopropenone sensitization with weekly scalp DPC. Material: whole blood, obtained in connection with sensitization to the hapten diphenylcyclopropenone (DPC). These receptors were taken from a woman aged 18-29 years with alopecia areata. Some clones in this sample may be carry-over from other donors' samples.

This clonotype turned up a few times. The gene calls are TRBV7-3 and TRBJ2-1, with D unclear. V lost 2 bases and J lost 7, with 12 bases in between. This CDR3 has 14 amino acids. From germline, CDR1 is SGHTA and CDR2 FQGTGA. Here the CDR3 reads CASSLAQVSNEQFF. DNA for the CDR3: TGTGCCAGCAGCTTAGCGCAGGTCTCTAATGAGCAGTTCTTC.

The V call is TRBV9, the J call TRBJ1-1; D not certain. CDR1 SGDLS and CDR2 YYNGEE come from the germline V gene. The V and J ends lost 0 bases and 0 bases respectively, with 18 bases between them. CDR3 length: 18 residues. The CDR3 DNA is TGTGCCAGCAGCGTAGCTCAAGGAGCTGCCGGCATGAACACTGAAGCTTTCTTT. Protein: CASSVAQGAAGMNTEAFF.

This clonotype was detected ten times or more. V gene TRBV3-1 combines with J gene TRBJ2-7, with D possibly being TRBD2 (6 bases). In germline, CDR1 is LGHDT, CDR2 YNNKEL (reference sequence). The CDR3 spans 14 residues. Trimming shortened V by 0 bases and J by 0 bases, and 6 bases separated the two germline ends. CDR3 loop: CASSQEGGSYEQYF. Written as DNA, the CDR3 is TGTGCCAGCAGCCAAGAGGGGGGCTCCTACGAGCAGTACTTC.

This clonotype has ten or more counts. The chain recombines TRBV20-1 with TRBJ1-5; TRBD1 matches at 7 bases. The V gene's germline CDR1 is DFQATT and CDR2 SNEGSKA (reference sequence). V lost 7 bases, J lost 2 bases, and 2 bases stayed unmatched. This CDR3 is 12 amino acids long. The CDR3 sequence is CSGTGGNQPQHF. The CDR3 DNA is TGCAGTGGAACAGGGGGCAATCAGCCCCAGCATTTT.

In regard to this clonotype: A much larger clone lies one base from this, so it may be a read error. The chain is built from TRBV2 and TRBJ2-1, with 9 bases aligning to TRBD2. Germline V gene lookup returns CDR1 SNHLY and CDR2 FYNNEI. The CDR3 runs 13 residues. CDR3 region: CASGTSPYNEQLF. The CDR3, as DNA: TGTGCCAGCGGGACTAGCCCTTACAATGAGCAGTTATTC.

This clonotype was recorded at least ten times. Here the CDR3 reads CASSYRPLPGVGNEQFF. The CDR3 DNA reads as TGTGCCAGCAGTTACCGCCCTCTTCCAGGGGTGGGGAATGAGCAGTTCTTC. The rearrangement joins TRBV6-2 or TRBV6-3 to TRBJ2-1, with D tentatively TRBD1 (6 bases). Germline-derived CDR1 and CDR2 are MNHEY and SVGEGT. CDR3 length equals 17 residues. Deletions cut 2 bases from V and 7 bases from J, with 21 bases between.

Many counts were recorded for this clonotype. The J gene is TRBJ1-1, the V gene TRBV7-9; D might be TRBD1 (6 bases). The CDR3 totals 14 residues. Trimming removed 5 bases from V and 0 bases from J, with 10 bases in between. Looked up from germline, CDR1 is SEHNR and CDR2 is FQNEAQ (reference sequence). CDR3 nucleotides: TGTGCCAGCAGCCGGGGACATCTGAACACTGAAGCTTTCTTT. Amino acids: CASSRGHLNTEAFF. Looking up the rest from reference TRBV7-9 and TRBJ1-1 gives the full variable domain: DTGVSQNPRHKITKRGQNVTFRCDPISEHNRLYWYRQTLGQGPEFLTYFQNEAQLEKSRLLSDRFSAERPKGSFSTLEIQRTEQGDSAMYLCASSRGHLNTEAFFGQGTRLTVV.

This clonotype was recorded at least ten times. The CDR3 loop reads CASSPTGYSNQPQHF. The CDR3, as DNA: TGTGCCAGCAGCCCCACAGGGTATAGCAATCAGCCCCAGCATTTT. This sequence joins TRBV7-2 and TRBJ1-5; a possible D gene is TRBD1 (6 bases). CDR3 length: 15 residues. From germline, CDR1 is SGHTA and CDR2 FQGNSA. The germline V and J ends were trimmed by 5 bases and 0 bases, with 11 bases remaining between them.

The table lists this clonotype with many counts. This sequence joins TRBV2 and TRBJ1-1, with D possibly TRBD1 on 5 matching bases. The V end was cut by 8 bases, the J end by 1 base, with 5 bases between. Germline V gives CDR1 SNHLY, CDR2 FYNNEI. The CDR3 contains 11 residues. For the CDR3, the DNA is TGTGCCAGCGGGACGAACACTGAAGCTTTCTTT. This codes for CASGTNTEAFF.

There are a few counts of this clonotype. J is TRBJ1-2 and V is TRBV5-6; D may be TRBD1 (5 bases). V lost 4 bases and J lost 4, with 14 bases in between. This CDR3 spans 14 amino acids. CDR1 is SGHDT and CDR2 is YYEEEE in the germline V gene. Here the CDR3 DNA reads TGTGCCAGCAGCATCAACAGGAGAATCTATGGCTACACCTTC. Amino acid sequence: CASSINRRIYGYTF.

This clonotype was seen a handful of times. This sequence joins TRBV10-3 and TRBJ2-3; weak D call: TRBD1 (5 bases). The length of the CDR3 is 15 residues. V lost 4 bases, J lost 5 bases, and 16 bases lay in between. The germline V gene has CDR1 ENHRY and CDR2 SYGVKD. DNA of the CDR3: TGTGCCATCAGTGCGCCAGGGCAGGGCCTAGATACGCAGTATTTT. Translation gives CAISAPGQGLDTQYF.

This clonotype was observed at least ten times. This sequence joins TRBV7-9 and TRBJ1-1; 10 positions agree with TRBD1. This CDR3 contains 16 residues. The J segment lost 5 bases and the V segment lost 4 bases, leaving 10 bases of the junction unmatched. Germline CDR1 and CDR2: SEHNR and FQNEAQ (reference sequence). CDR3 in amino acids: CASSSRGQGRETEAFF. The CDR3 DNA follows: TGTGCCAGCAGCTCCCGGGGACAGGGGAGGGAAACTGAAGCTTTCTTT.

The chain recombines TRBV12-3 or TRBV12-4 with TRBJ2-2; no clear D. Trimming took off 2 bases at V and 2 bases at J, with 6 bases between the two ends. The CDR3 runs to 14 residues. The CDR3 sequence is CASSLKGNTGELFF. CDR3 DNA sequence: TGTGCCAGCAGTTTAAAGGGAAACACCGGGGAGCTGTTTTTT.

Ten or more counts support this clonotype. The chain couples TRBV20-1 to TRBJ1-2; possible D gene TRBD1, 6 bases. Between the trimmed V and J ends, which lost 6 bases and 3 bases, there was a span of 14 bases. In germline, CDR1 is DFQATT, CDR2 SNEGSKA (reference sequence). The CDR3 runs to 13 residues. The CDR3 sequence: CSASLGGDYGYTF. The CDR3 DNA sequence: TGCAGTGCCTCCCTAGGGGGGGACTATGGCTACACCTTC.

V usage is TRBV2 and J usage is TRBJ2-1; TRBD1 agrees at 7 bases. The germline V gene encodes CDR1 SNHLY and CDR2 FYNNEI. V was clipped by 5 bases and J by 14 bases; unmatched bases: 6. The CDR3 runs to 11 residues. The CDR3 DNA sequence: TGTGCCAGCAGTCTGGACAGGTCAAAGTTCTTC. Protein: CASSLDRSKFF.

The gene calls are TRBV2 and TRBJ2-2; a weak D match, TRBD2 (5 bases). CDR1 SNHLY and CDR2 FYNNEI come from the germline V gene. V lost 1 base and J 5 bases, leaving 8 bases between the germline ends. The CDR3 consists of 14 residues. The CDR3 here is CASSEVRDTGELFF. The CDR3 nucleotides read TGTGCCAGCAGTGAAGTTCGGGATACCGGGGAGCTGTTTTTT.

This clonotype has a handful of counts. The CDR3 nucleotides are TGTGCCAGCAGCTCCCGGAGCCCGAGCTCCTACAATGAGCAGTTCTTC. It is translated as CASSSRSPSSYNEQFF. The chain couples TRBV7-9 to TRBJ2-1, with D hard to call. With 4 bases removed from V and 0 bases from J, the gap between germline ends came to 13 bases. Germline V gives CDR1 SEHNR, CDR2 FQNEAQ (reference sequence). The CDR3 length is 16 residues.

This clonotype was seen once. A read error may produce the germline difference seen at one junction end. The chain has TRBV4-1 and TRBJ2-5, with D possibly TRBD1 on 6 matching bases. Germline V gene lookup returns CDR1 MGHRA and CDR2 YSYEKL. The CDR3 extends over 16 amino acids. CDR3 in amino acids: CASSREDRSAQESQYF. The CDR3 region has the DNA TGCGCCAGCAGCCGCGAAGACAGGTCAGCACAAGAGTCCCAGTACTTC.

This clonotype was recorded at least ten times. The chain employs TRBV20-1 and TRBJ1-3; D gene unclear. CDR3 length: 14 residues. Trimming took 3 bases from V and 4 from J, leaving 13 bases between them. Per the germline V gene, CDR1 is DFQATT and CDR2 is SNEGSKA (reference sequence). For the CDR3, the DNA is TGCAGTGCTAGTCTTCCGGTTTTGGGAAACACCATATATTTT. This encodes CSASLPVLGNTIYF.

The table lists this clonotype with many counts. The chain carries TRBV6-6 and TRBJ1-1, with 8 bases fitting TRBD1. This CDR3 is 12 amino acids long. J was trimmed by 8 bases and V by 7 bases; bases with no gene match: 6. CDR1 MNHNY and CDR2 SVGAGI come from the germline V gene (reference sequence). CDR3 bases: TGTGCCAGCACGGACAGGGCGTCAGAAGCTTTCTTT. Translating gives CASTDRASEAFF.

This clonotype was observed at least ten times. CDR3 DNA sequence: TGTGCCAGCAGTTACTCACCATCGACAGGGTGGAATCAGCCCCAGCATTTT. Translated, it gives CASSYSPSTGWNQPQHF. This chain uses TRBV6-6 with TRBJ1-5; TRBD1 matches 7 bases. The CDR3 spans 17 residues. The ends lost 0 bases at V and 4 bases at J; junction bases unmatched: 9. The germline V gene encodes CDR1 MNHNY and CDR2 SVGAGI (reference sequence).

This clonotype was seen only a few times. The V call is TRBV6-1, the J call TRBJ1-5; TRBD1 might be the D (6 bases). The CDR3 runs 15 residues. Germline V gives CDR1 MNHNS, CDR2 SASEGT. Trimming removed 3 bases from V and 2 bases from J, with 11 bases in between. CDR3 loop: CASSDIRGGNQPQHF. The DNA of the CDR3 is TGTGCCAGCAGTGATATTAGGGGGGGCAATCAGCCCCAGCATTTT.

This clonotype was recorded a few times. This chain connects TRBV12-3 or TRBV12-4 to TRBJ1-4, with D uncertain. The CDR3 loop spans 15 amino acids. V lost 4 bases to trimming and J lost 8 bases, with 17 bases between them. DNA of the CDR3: TGTGCCAGCAGTTCTGCGGGTTGGACCCCCGAAAAACTGTTTTTT. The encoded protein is CASSSAGWTPEKLFF.

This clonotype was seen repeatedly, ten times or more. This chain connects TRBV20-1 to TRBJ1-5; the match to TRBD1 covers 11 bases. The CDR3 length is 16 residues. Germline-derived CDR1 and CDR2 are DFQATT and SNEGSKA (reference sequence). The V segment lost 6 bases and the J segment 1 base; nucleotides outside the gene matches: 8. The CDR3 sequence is CSARRGQGVSNQPQHF. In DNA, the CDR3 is TGCAGTGCCAGGCGGGGACAGGGGGTAAGCAATCAGCCCCAGCATTTT.

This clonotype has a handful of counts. The CDR3 protein is CASSDMESNEKLFF. CDR3 DNA: TGTGCCAGCAGTGATATGGAGTCCAATGAAAAACTGTTTTTT. The V call is TRBV2, the J call TRBJ1-4; D is uncertain. The V end lost 3 bases, the J end lost 5 bases, and 10 bases lay between the germline ends. CDR1 and CDR2 from the germline V gene are SNHLY and FYNNEI. CDR3 size: 14 residues.

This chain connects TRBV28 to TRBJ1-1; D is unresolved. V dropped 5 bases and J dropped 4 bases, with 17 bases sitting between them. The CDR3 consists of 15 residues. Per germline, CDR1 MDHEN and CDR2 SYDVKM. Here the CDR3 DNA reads TGTGCCAGCAGTGTAGGACTCCGGGGAGGCACTGAAGCTTTCTTT. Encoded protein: CASSVGLRGGTEAFF.

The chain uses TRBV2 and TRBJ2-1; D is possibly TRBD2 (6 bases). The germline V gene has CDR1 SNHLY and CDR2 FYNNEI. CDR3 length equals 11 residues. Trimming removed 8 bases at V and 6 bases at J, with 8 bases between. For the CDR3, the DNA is TGTGCCAGCGGGACTGGCAATGAGCAGTTCTTC. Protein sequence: CASGTGNEQFF. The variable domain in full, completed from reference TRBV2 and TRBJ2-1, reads EPEVTQTPSHQVTQMGQEVILRCVPISNHLYFYWYRQILGQKVEFLVSFYNNEISEKSEIFDDQFSVERPDGSNFTLKIRSTKLEDSAMYFCASGTGNEQFFGPGTRLTVL.